The clone carrying this T cell receptor beta chain was counted a few times. The sample belongs to a study of T-cell reconstitution after alpha-beta-depleted transplantation in children. Construction of the TCRbeta library involved unique molecular identifiers. TCRdb used MiXCR to reprocess the PCR reads, holding one entry per CDR3 protein. The table records hundreds of thousands of distinct CDR3 sequences, approximately 10% of them present only once. This CDR3 has 12 amino acids. Per the germline V gene, CDR1 is SGDLS and CDR2 is YYNGEE. Trimming removed 4 bases from V and 8 bases from J, with 10 bases in between.

The input for sequencing was PBMCs, taken before TCRalphabeta/CD19-depleted stem cell transplant. V and J are TRBV9 and TRBJ2-1; D uncertain. The TCR was taken from a child aged 2-15 years with inherited bone marrow failure, due to receive a stem cell transplant. CDR3 protein: CASSPRGHEQFF. The CDR3, as DNA: TGTGCCAGCAGCCCAAGAGGTCATGAGCAGTTCTTC.